Listed below are T cell receptor beta chains from one sample, sequenced in a study of regulatory T cells in long-lasting Graves disease. TCRdb used MiXCR to reprocess the multiplex PCR reads, holding one entry per CDR3 protein. The sample records roughly 300,000 distinct CDR3 sequences, roughly a fifth being singletons. The source material was peripheral blood mononuclear cells (PBMCs), sampled when the disease was refractory, from a patient treated with antithyroid drugs. Receptors originate from a female donor with Graves disease. Both conserved end residues are part of each CDR3. D genes are given only for firm matches. A clone size is listed for some rows: how often the clone was seen (once, few, many), or a class if it is expanded.

CDR3nt: TGCGCCAGCAGCCAACCAGGGTTCCCAAACACCATATATTTT
CDR3aa: CASSQPGFPNTIYF
d_gene: -
j_gene: TRBJ1-3
abundance: few
v_gene: TRBV4-3

CDR3nt: TGCAGTGCTGGGCCAACTAGCGGGAGAACTTACGAGCAGTACTTC
CDR3aa: CSAGPTSGRTYEQYF
d_gene: TRBD2
j_gene: TRBJ2-7
abundance: -
v_gene: TRBV20-1

CDR3nt: TGTGCCAGCAGCTTAGGGGCAGGGTCCTGGGAGCAGTACTTC
CDR3aa: CASSLGAGSWEQYF
d_gene: -
j_gene: TRBJ2-7
abundance: few
v_gene: TRBV13

CDR3nt: TGTGCCAGCAGTGACTCACCGGGGAAAGGGAACACCGGGGAGCTGTTTTTT
CDR3aa: CASSDSPGKGNTGELFF
d_gene: -
j_gene: TRBJ2-2
abundance: -
v_gene: TRBV6-1

CDR3nt: TGTGCCAGCAGTTTTTCTGTCCGGGACAGGAGCTACGAGCAGTACTTC
CDR3aa: CASSFSVRDRSYEQYF
d_gene: TRBD1
j_gene: TRBJ2-7
abundance: few
v_gene: TRBV28

CDR3nt: TGCAGTGCTGGCCAGGGAGAAGCTTTCTTT
CDR3aa: CSAGQGEAFF
d_gene: -
j_gene: TRBJ1-1
abundance: many
v_gene: TRBV20-1

CDR3nt: TGTGCCAGTGGAAGGGGGGAAAAGCAGTACTTC
CDR3aa: CASGRGEKQYF
d_gene: -
j_gene: TRBJ2-7
abundance: -
v_gene: TRBV6-1

CDR3nt: TGTGCCAGCAGTGAACCTCAAGGCCTCCAGTACTTC
CDR3aa: CASSEPQGLQYF
d_gene: -
j_gene: TRBJ2-5
abundance: -
v_gene: TRBV6-1

CDR3nt: TGTGCCAGCAGTTTTACGACAGGGGGCAGTCAGCCCCAGCATTTT
CDR3aa: CASSFTTGGSQPQHF
d_gene: TRBD1
j_gene: TRBJ1-5
abundance: many
v_gene: TRBV28

CDR3nt: TGCAGTGCTGCGTCCGGGACAGGGGACTACGAGCAGTACTTC
CDR3aa: CSAASGTGDYEQYF
d_gene: TRBD1
j_gene: TRBJ2-7
abundance: many
v_gene: TRBV20-1

CDR3nt: TGCAGCGTTGCCGGGACTTCCGGAAACATTCAGTACTTC
CDR3aa: CSVAGTSGNIQYF
d_gene: -
j_gene: TRBJ2-4
abundance: -
v_gene: TRBV29-1

CDR3nt: TGCGCCAGCAGCCAAGATCCGACTAGCGCTTCCTACGAGCAGTACTTC
CDR3aa: CASSQDPTSASYEQYF
d_gene: TRBD2
j_gene: TRBJ2-7
abundance: -
v_gene: TRBV4-3

CDR3nt: TGTGCCAGCAGCTGGGGGCCCGGGGAGCTGTTTTTT
CDR3aa: CASSWGPGELFF
d_gene: -
j_gene: TRBJ2-2
abundance: few
v_gene: TRBV5-6

CDR3nt: TGCGCCAGCAGCTTGGACAGGGGGCGGGAGACCCAGTACTTC
CDR3aa: CASSLDRGRETQYF
d_gene: TRBD1
j_gene: TRBJ2-5
abundance: -
v_gene: TRBV5-1

CDR3nt: TGTGCCAGCGGCGCGGGACAACTTTCTTACGAGCAGTACTTC
CDR3aa: CASGAGQLSYEQYF
d_gene: -
j_gene: TRBJ2-7
abundance: many
v_gene: TRBV11-2

CDR3nt: TGTGCCAGCAGCCGACCCCCCAGTCCCGGACAGGGCCAAGAGGGCAATGAGCAGTTCTTC
CDR3aa: CASSRPPSPGQGQEGNEQFF
d_gene: -
j_gene: TRBJ2-1
abundance: -
v_gene: TRBV3-2

CDR3nt: TGTGCCAGCACCCTGACAGGGGGCCAAGAGACCCAGTACTTC
CDR3aa: CASTLTGGQETQYF
d_gene: TRBD1
j_gene: TRBJ2-5
abundance: -
v_gene: TRBV5-5

CDR3nt: TGTGCCTGGAGACTCCAAAGCGGACGGAACTATGGCTACACCTTC
CDR3aa: CAWRLQSGRNYGYTF
d_gene: -
j_gene: TRBJ1-2
abundance: -
v_gene: TRBV30

CDR3nt: TGTGCCACCGCATCGAGGGGCACTGAAGCTTTCTTT
CDR3aa: CATASRGTEAFF
d_gene: -
j_gene: TRBJ1-1
abundance: few
v_gene: TRBV15

CDR3nt: TGTGCCAGCTATGGGACACAGTATGGCTACACCTTC
CDR3aa: CASYGTQYGYTF
d_gene: -
j_gene: TRBJ1-2
abundance: -
v_gene: TRBV9

CDR3nt: TGTGCCAGCAGTTACTCATCAGGGGGCTTAGGTGGCTACACCTTC
CDR3aa: CASSYSSGGLGGYTF
d_gene: TRBD1
j_gene: TRBJ1-2
abundance: -
v_gene: TRBV6-6

CDR3nt: TGTGCCAGCAGTCTTTTAGCGGGGCCGCCAGATACGCAGTATTTT
CDR3aa: CASSLLAGPPDTQYF
d_gene: TRBD2
j_gene: TRBJ2-3
abundance: -
v_gene: TRBV3-1

CDR3nt: TGTGCCAGCAGTTTCAGTGCGGGAGGACCCTCCTACGAGCAGTACTTC
CDR3aa: CASSFSAGGPSYEQYF
d_gene: TRBD2
j_gene: TRBJ2-7
abundance: many
v_gene: TRBV28

CDR3nt: TGTGCCAGCAGCCTCGCTGAGGGCACTGAAGCTTTCTTT
CDR3aa: CASSLAEGTEAFF
d_gene: -
j_gene: TRBJ1-1
abundance: many
v_gene: TRBV3-1

CDR3nt: TGTGCCAGCATAGGAAGGGAAGGTCAGCCCCAGCATTTT
CDR3aa: CASIGREGQPQHF
d_gene: -
j_gene: TRBJ1-5
abundance: many
v_gene: TRBV2

CDR3nt: TGTGCCAGCAGGGAACTAGGACTTAGGATTCAGCCCCAGCATTTT
CDR3aa: CASRELGLRIQPQHF
d_gene: -
j_gene: TRBJ1-5
abundance: few
v_gene: TRBV6-1

CDR3nt: TGTGCCAGCACCGTAACTAGCGGGGGGGAGACCCAGTACTTC
CDR3aa: CASTVTSGGETQYF
d_gene: TRBD2
j_gene: TRBJ2-5
abundance: many
v_gene: TRBV12-3/TRBV12-4

CDR3nt: TGCGTCAGCTCCGAGGAGGGGGGCTACACCTTC
CDR3aa: CVSSEEGGYTF
d_gene: -
j_gene: TRBJ1-2
abundance: -
v_gene: TRBV5-1

CDR3nt: TGTGCCAGCAGTACCGGACAGGGGAGGTCTGGCTACACCTTC
CDR3aa: CASSTGQGRSGYTF
d_gene: TRBD1
j_gene: TRBJ1-2
abundance: many
v_gene: TRBV28

CDR3nt: TGTGCCAGCAGCTTAGTGATGGGACAGGCAGAGACCCAGTACTTC
CDR3aa: CASSLVMGQAETQYF
d_gene: TRBD1
j_gene: TRBJ2-5
abundance: few
v_gene: TRBV7-8

CDR3nt: TGTGCCAGCAGCGCCGGGGGGGGTTTAAAAAACGAACAGTACTTC
CDR3aa: CASSAGGGLKNEQYF
d_gene: TRBD2
j_gene: TRBJ2-7
abundance: few
v_gene: TRBV7-2

CDR3nt: TGTGCCAGCAGGGCCGGGACAGGGTACGACTATGGCTACACCTTC
CDR3aa: CASRAGTGYDYGYTF
d_gene: TRBD1
j_gene: TRBJ1-2
abundance: few
v_gene: TRBV6-1

CDR3nt: TGTGCCAGCAGCGTAAGCCCGGGGCTTAACTATGGCTACACCTTC
CDR3aa: CASSVSPGLNYGYTF
d_gene: -
j_gene: TRBJ1-2
abundance: -
v_gene: TRBV9

CDR3nt: TGTGCCAGCAGTTTTATGGGGGTTAGCAATCAGCCCCAGCATTTT
CDR3aa: CASSFMGVSNQPQHF
d_gene: -
j_gene: TRBJ1-5
abundance: many
v_gene: TRBV28

CDR3nt: TGTGCCAGCTCACCCCGAGGGGCAGGGGGTCAGCCCCAGCATTTT
CDR3aa: CASSPRGAGGQPQHF
d_gene: TRBD1
j_gene: TRBJ1-5
abundance: -
v_gene: TRBV18

CDR3nt: TGTGCCAGCAGCGCAAGGACAGGGGTTGAGACCCAGTACTTC
CDR3aa: CASSARTGVETQYF
d_gene: TRBD1
j_gene: TRBJ2-5
abundance: -
v_gene: TRBV5-4

CDR3nt: TGCGCCAGGGGAGGGGCTGGGGCCAACGTCCTGACTTTC
CDR3aa: CARGGAGANVLTF
d_gene: -
j_gene: TRBJ2-6
abundance: few
v_gene: TRBV2

CDR3nt: TGTGCCAGCAGGACCTCTCAGGGGGGCTACGAGCAGTACTTC
CDR3aa: CASRTSQGGYEQYF
d_gene: -
j_gene: TRBJ2-7
abundance: -
v_gene: TRBV6-1

CDR3nt: TGTGCCAGCAGCTTAGGCGGGTCCCGGGAGACCCAGTACTTC
CDR3aa: CASSLGGSRETQYF
d_gene: -
j_gene: TRBJ2-5
abundance: -
v_gene: TRBV13

CDR3nt: TGTGCCAGCAGTCCCACAATATTGAATGAGCAGTTCTTC
CDR3aa: CASSPTILNEQFF
d_gene: -
j_gene: TRBJ2-1
abundance: -
v_gene: TRBV28

CDR3nt: TGCGCCAGCAGCCTGACTAGCGGGAGGGGAAACATTCAGTACTTC
CDR3aa: CASSLTSGRGNIQYF
d_gene: TRBD2
j_gene: TRBJ2-4
abundance: -
v_gene: TRBV5-1

CDR3nt: TGTGCCACCAGCAGAGTTCCCGGGGGCGGTGAAAAACTGTTTTTT
CDR3aa: CATSRVPGGGEKLFF
d_gene: -
j_gene: TRBJ1-4
abundance: many
v_gene: TRBV15

CDR3nt: TGTGCCAGCAGTCCGCAGGGGGCCTCCTATAATTCACCCCTCCACTTT
CDR3aa: CASSPQGASYNSPLHF
d_gene: TRBD1
j_gene: TRBJ1-6
abundance: many
v_gene: TRBV28

CDR3nt: TGTGCCAGCAGCCCAGCGGGAGAAGGGAATGAGCAGTTCTTC
CDR3aa: CASSPAGEGNEQFF
d_gene: TRBD2
j_gene: TRBJ2-1
abundance: -
v_gene: TRBV27

CDR3nt: TGTGCCAGCAGCTTAGGACAGGGCTTTGAAGAGACCCAGTACTTC
CDR3aa: CASSLGQGFEETQYF
d_gene: TRBD1
j_gene: TRBJ2-5
abundance: many
v_gene: TRBV7-9

CDR3nt: TGTGCCAGCAGCCTCCGAGCGGGAGAGTTGGGCGAGCAGTACTTC
CDR3aa: CASSLRAGELGEQYF
d_gene: TRBD2
j_gene: TRBJ2-7
abundance: many
v_gene: TRBV7-2